The T cell receptor beta chain described here comes from a study of technical replicates of blood from four donors. The protocol was immunoSEQ multiplex PCR, while the TCRdb copy is restricted to in-frame clones and leaves out a portion. Among 60,000 to 80,000 clones listed, approximately 90% were seen once. With V trimmed by 1 base and J by 7 bases, 11 bases remained unmatched. This CDR3 is built from 15 residues. Germline V CDR1 and CDR2: SGHDT, YYEEEE. This chain uses TRBV5-6 with TRBJ2-7, with 7 positions matching TRBD2. The specimen sequenced was T cells isolated from PBMCs. This sequence was found in a human donor in good health. The chain's CDR3 is CASSLKYSGTDEQYF. The CDR3 DNA reads as TGTGCCAGCAGCTTGAAGTACAGCGGGACTGATGAGCAGTACTTC.